Shown below are 14 T cell receptor beta chains from a single sample sequenced in a study of Ad26.COV2.S vaccination and SARS-CoV-2 variants. Only in-frame clones appear in the TCRdb table, and some are missing; sequencing was by immunoSEQ multiplex PCR. Here the sample spans 380,000 or so clones, about 80% being singletons. Treatment of the sample: roughly 20 received Ad26.COV2.S at low or high dose, single or two shots; about 5 received placebo; per-sample allocation not given. Day 63 after the first injection of vaccine or placebo was the sampling time. The sample in question was peripheral blood, obtained in a trial of Ad26.COV2.S vaccine versus placebo. These receptors were obtained from a person aged 18-65 years who received the Ad26.COV2.S COVID-19 vaccine or a placebo.

This clone occurred once. CDR3 protein: CASSLSRHEQFF. The CDR3 DNA follows: TGTGCCAGCAGTTTAAGCCGCCATGAGCAGTTCTTC. This sequence joins TRBV12-3 or TRBV12-4 and TRBJ2-1; no clear D. The V gene lost 2 bases and the J gene lost 8 bases, with 7 bases spanning the gap. The CDR3 loop spans 12 amino acids.

This clone was picked up one time. V and J are TRBV6-5 and TRBJ2-3; D remains ambiguous. Germline V CDR1 and CDR2: MNHEY, SVGAGI. The CDR3 extends over 14 amino acids. Trimming stripped 4 bases from V and 1 base from J, with 9 bases between. CDR3 nucleotide sequence: TGTGCCAGCAGTTTTGAGAAGCGCACAGATACGCAGTATTTT. It specifies CASSFEKRTDTQYF.

This rearrangement joins TRBV11-3 to TRBJ2-1; 8 bases map to TRBD2. In germline, CDR1 is SGHNT, CDR2 YENEEA. The V and J ends lost 2 bases and 2 bases, in that order; junction bases with no gene match: 2. This CDR3 spans 15 amino acids. The CDR3 is CASSLTGGAYNEQFF. In nucleotides, the CDR3 is TGTGCCAGCAGCTTAACCGGGGGGGCCTACAATGAGCAGTTCTTC.

The chain carries TRBV7-9 and TRBJ1-2; D is uncertain. V lost 1 base to trimming and J lost 3 bases, with 15 bases between them. The CDR3 spans 16 residues. CDR1 is SEHNR and CDR2 is FQNEAQ in the germline V gene (reference sequence). In nucleotides, the CDR3 is TGTGCCAGCAGCTTAGAAGGCACTGTGGGATACTATGGCTACACCTTC. Its protein is CASSLEGTVGYYGYTF. Using reference TRBV7-9 and TRBJ1-2 for the parts outside the CDR3, the full variable domain is DTGVSQNPRHKITKRGQNVTFRCDPISEHNRLYWYRQTLGQGPEFLTYFQNEAQLEKSRLLSDRFSAERPKGSFSTLEIQRTEQGDSAMYLCASSLEGTVGYYGYTFGSGTRLTVV.

The CDR3 DNA sequence: TGCGCCAGCAGCCGTAGTGAGTTTAGCACAGATACGCAGTATTTT. It yields the protein CASSRSEFSTDTQYF. The chain joins TRBV4-1 to TRBJ2-3, with D uncertain. Per germline, CDR1 MGHRA and CDR2 YSYEKL. V was cut by 4 bases and J by 0 bases, with 11 bases left in between. The CDR3 loop spans 15 amino acids.

The rearrangement links TRBV6-6 to TRBJ2-1, with 10 bases that match TRBD2. V was clipped by 5 bases and J by 5 bases; unmatched bases: 6. CDR3 length equals 15 residues. The germline V gene encodes CDR1 MNHNY and CDR2 SVGAGI (reference sequence). CDR3 DNA: TGTGCCAGCAGTATCAGCGGGAGGGCCCACAATGAGCAGTTCTTC. This translates into CASSISGRAHNEQFF.

A word on this clone: The sample holds other DNA sequences that translate to the same CDR3. The chain carries TRBV11-2 and TRBJ1-4; no definite D call. The germline V and J ends were trimmed by 5 bases and 7 bases, with 17 bases remaining between them. The CDR3 spans 15 residues. The germline gives CDR1 SGHAT, CDR2 FQNNGV. The CDR3 DNA is TGTGCCAGCAGCCTCGGGCCCTCACATAGTGAAAAACTGTTTTTT. Residues: CASSLGPSHSEKLFF.

The chain recombines TRBV10-3 with TRBJ1-1; D unclear. Germline V gene lookup returns CDR1 ENHRY and CDR2 SYGVKD. V dropped 4 bases and J dropped 1 base, with 4 bases sitting between them. This CDR3 comprises 12 residues. CDR3: CAISVENTEAFF. Written as DNA, the CDR3 is TGTGCCATCAGTGTTGAGAACACTGAAGCTTTCTTT.

This clone appeared a single time. V gene TRBV20-1 combines with J gene TRBJ1-1; 7 positions match TRBD1. V dropped 3 bases and J dropped 0; count of bases not matched to a gene: 1. This CDR3 has 13 amino acids. CDR1 and CDR2 (germline): DFQATT, SNEGSKA (reference sequence). The CDR3 sequence is CSASRGLNTEAFF. The DNA for the CDR3 is TGCAGTGCTAGTAGGGGGCTGAACACTGAAGCTTTCTTT.

The chain couples TRBV15 to TRBJ2-1; TRBD1 might be the D (5 bases). The ends were cut back, 8 bases at V and 0 bases at J, with 8 bases in the middle. Germline V gene sequence: CDR1 LNHNV, CDR2 YYDKDF (reference sequence). The length of the CDR3 is 13 residues. CDR3 nucleotide sequence: TGTGCCACCGGACAAAGCTCCTACAATGAGCAGTTCTTC. It codes for CATGQSSYNEQFF. Full variable domain (outside the CDR3, taken from reference TRBV15 and TRBJ2-1): DAMVIQNPRYQVTQFGKPVTLSCSQTLNHNVMYWYQQKSSQAPKLLFHYYDKDFNNEADTPDNFQSRRPNTSFCFLDIRSPGLGDTAMYLCATGQSSYNEQFFGPGTRLTVL.

J is TRBJ1-1 and V is TRBV6-1; the D gene is possibly TRBD1 (6 bases). CDR1 and CDR2 (germline): MNHNS, SASEGT. Trimming took off 4 bases at V and 3 bases at J, with 18 bases between the two ends. The CDR3 extends over 16 amino acids. The chain's CDR3 is CASSGGGPGWDTEAFF. The CDR3 region has the DNA TGTGCCAGCAGTGGGGGGGGCCCCGGGTGGGACACTGAAGCTTTCTTT.

The chain is built from TRBV25-1 and TRBJ1-2; TRBD1 matches at 8 bases. The V gene's germline CDR1 is MGHDK and CDR2 SYGVNS. J was trimmed by 8 bases and V by 5 bases; bases with no gene match: 19. The CDR3 extends over 17 amino acids. The CDR3 is CASSQHGTGEIREGYTF. CDR3 nucleotides: TGTGCCAGCAGTCAGCACGGGACAGGAGAAATCCGGGAGGGCTACACCTTC.

The chain recombines TRBV15 with TRBJ2-3; D may correspond to TRBD1 or TRBD2 (5 bases each). This CDR3 has 15 residues. Trimming cost V 4 bases and J 4 bases, with 15 bases left between them. The germline V gene has CDR1 LNHNV and CDR2 YYDKDF (reference sequence). The CDR3 DNA reads TGTGCCACCAGCACAGACAGAGGGATGTCAGATACGCAGTATTTT. It specifies CATSTDRGMSDTQYF.

This chain links TRBV4-1 with TRBJ2-5; unclear D gene. This CDR3 is built from 17 residues. CDR1 and CDR2 from the germline V gene are MGHRA and YSYEKL. The V gene lost 0 bases and the J gene lost 5 bases, with 19 bases spanning the gap. CDR3 bases: TGCGCCAGCAGCCAAGATGGTCTGCGAGCCTATTCCGAGACCCAGTACTTC. Its protein product is CASSQDGLRAYSETQYF.